A single sample gave rise to the 8 T cell receptor beta chains below, sequenced in a study of response to subunit inactivated influenza vaccine. In TCRdb, the RT-PCR reads were re-called with MiXCR into one record per CDR3 protein. Of around 520,000 distinct CDR3 sequences listed, roughly 10% were seen once; the top ten hold roughly 10%. This sample comprised PBMCs from blood, obtained on the day of vaccination. The receptors originated from a man aged 45-65 years who received an inactivated influenza vaccine.

This chain uses TRBV11-3 with TRBJ2-3, with TRBD1 matching over 9 bases. V lost 6 bases and J lost 1; bases outside the gene matches: 5. Germline CDR1 SGHNT, CDR2 YENEEA. The CDR3 sequence is 15 residues long. The CDR3 region is CASRKGTGRTDTQYF. The CDR3 region has the DNA TGTGCCAGCAGGAAAGGGACAGGGCGCACAGATACGCAGTATTTT. Variable domain in full (rest from reference TRBV11-3 and TRBJ2-3): EAGVVQSPRYKIIEKKQPVAFWCNPISGHNTLYWYLQNLGQGPELLIRYENEEAVDDSQLPKDRFSAERLKGVDSTLKIQPAELGDSAVYLCASRKGTGRTDTQYFGPGTRLTVL.

This clonotype came up a few times. The CDR3 DNA follows: TGCGCCAGCAGCCAAGATTGGGGCGAGGGTCACCCCTACAATGAGCAGTTCTTC. This encodes CASSQDWGEGHPYNEQFF. The V gene is TRBV4-3, the J gene TRBJ2-1, with D tentatively TRBD1 or TRBD2 (5 bases each). V was clipped by 0 bases and J by 2 bases, with 17 bases between them. The germline V gene has CDR1 LGHNA and CDR2 YSLEER. There are 18 residues in the CDR3.

This clonotype turned up a few times. The chain combines TRBV4-3 with TRBJ2-2, with 8 bases that match TRBD2. In germline, CDR1 is LGHNA, CDR2 YSLEER. The CDR3 loop spans 15 amino acids. Losses at the gene ends were 0 bases for V and 6 bases for J; bases not matched to a gene: 3. CDR3 sequence: CASSQDRGGSGELFF. CDR3 coding DNA: TGCGCCAGCAGCCAAGATCGGGGGGGGTCCGGGGAGCTGTTTTTT.

This clonotype was counted ten times or more. In DNA form, the CDR3 reads TGCGCCAGCAGCCCTATACACGCTAGCACAGATACGCAGTATTTT. Residues: CASSPIHASTDTQYF. This rearrangement joins TRBV4-3 to TRBJ2-3; no clear D. The germline V gene has CDR1 LGHNA and CDR2 YSLEER. The CDR3 is 15 residues long. V gave up 4 bases and J gave up 0 bases, with 11 bases separating them.

The J gene is TRBJ1-1, the V gene TRBV10-2, with 7 bases identical to TRBD1. The germline V gene has CDR1 WSHSY and CDR2 SAAADI. V was clipped by 6 bases and J by 5 bases; unmatched bases: 9. This CDR3 comprises 14 residues. Here the CDR3 reads CASRQDRVKTEAFF. The CDR3 DNA reads TGCGCCAGCAGACAAGACAGGGTCAAAACTGAAGCTTTCTTT.

This clonotype occurred a few times. The chain links TRBV6-1 to TRBJ2-5; D remains unclear. Trimming took off 2 bases at V and 1 base at J, with 5 bases between the two ends. Germline V lookup: CDR1 MNHNS, CDR2 SASEGT. The CDR3 has 13 residues. CDR3 protein: CASSEQIQETQYF. In DNA, the CDR3 is TGTGCCAGCAGTGAACAGATCCAAGAGACCCAGTACTTC.

This clonotype was seen only a few times. The chain couples TRBV10-3 to TRBJ2-3; 10 bases line up with TRBD2. CDR1 ENHRY and CDR2 SYGVKD come from the germline V gene. V was clipped by 8 bases and J by 3 bases; unmatched bases: 2. This CDR3 is 13 amino acids long. CDR3 DNA: TGTGCCATCTATAGCGGGGGGACAGATACGCAGTATTTT. This sequence encodes CAIYSGGTDTQYF.

V is TRBV5-1 and J is TRBJ1-4, with D perhaps TRBD1 (5 bases). Trimming pared 4 bases from V and 8 bases from J, leaving 15 bases between. The CDR3 is made up of 14 amino acids. Germline V gene data show CDR1 as SGHRS and CDR2 as YFSETQ. The CDR3, as DNA: TGCGCCAGCAGCGTGGGACTGAAGAGAGAAAAACTGTTTTTT. The encoded protein is CASSVGLKREKLFF.